Sequencing of this T cell receptor beta chain was carried out in a study of type 1 regulatory T cells. As for the study in general: T-allo10 is an in vitro-generated, Tr1-enriched CD4 T cell product specific for alloantigen.

A single record per CDR3 protein comes from TCRdb applying MiXCR to the reads. Of about 18,000 distinct CDR3 sequences in the sample, 10% were seen once. CDR3 size: 17 residues. V dropped 2 bases and J dropped 4 bases, with 19 bases sitting between them. The germline V gene encodes CDR1 LNHNV and CDR2 YYDKDF (reference sequence). This clonotype was picked up many times. The J gene is TRBJ2-3, the V gene TRBV15; a possible D gene is TRBD2 (5 bases). This sequence was found in a human donor in good health. Input material: CD4+ T cells, either the whole sample or a sorted fraction (not recorded which). CDR3 DNA sequence: TGTGCCACCAGCAGAAAAGAAGACTACCTAGGGTCAGATACGCAGTATTTT. Protein: CATSRKEDYLGSDTQYF.